The rows below give T cell receptor beta chains drawn from one sample of a study of shared clonotypes between healthy human individuals. Repertoires were generated with immunoSEQ multiplex PCR, while TCRdb's copy carries only in-frame clones and drops some. The sample has under 750,000 clones; about two thirds are singletons. The sample comprised memory CD4+ T cells sorted from blood. The source of these receptors is a woman in her 30s in good health. CDR3s include the opening cysteine and the closing phenylalanine or tryptophan. The D gene is left open where the match is weak. Not every row has a clone size; where given, it reads once, few, many or a size class.

d_gene: -; v_gene: TRBV11-2; j_gene: TRBJ2-7; abundance: -; CDR3aa: CASSSPLGGTRFYEQYF; CDR3nt: TGTGCCAGCAGCTCCCCCCTGGGGGGGACAAGATTCTACGAGCAGTACTTC
d_gene: -; v_gene: TRBV6-1; j_gene: TRBJ1-4; abundance: -; CDR3aa: CASSQSEEKLFF; CDR3nt: TGTGCCAGCAGTCAGTCGGAGGAAAAACTGTTTTTT
d_gene: -; v_gene: TRBV5-1; j_gene: TRBJ1-1; abundance: -; CDR3aa: CASSSGGSPEAFF; CDR3nt: TGCGCCAGCTCATCGGGGGGCTCGCCTGAAGCTTTCTTT
d_gene: -; v_gene: TRBV6-6; j_gene: TRBJ2-7; abundance: once; CDR3aa: CASSYALGSSYEQYF; CDR3nt: TGTGCCAGCAGTTACGCTCTAGGATCCAGCTACGAGCAGTACTTC
d_gene: -; v_gene: TRBV6-1; j_gene: TRBJ2-2; abundance: -; CDR3aa: CASSETWSNTGELFF; CDR3nt: TGTGCCAGCAGTGAAACTTGGTCGAACACCGGGGAGCTGTTTTTT
d_gene: -; v_gene: TRBV19; j_gene: TRBJ1-4; abundance: -; CDR3aa: CASSPGGSPVATNEKLFF; CDR3nt: TGTGCCAGTAGTCCGGGGGGCTCGCCAGTTGCAACTAATGAAAAACTGTTTTTT
d_gene: -; v_gene: TRBV7-2; j_gene: TRBJ1-5; abundance: many; CDR3aa: CASSQQRDQPQHF; CDR3nt: TGTGCCAGCAGCCAACAGAGGGATCAGCCCCAGCATTTT
d_gene: -; v_gene: TRBV27; j_gene: TRBJ2-7; abundance: few; CDR3aa: CASSLPTSRLSYEQYF; CDR3nt: TGTGCCAGCAGTTTACCCACAAGCCGACTCTCCTACGAGCAGTACTTC
d_gene: TRBD1; v_gene: TRBV29-1; j_gene: TRBJ2-5; abundance: -; CDR3aa: CSVRTGAETQYF; CDR3nt: TGCAGCGTCCGGACAGGGGCGGAGACCCAGTACTTC
d_gene: -; v_gene: TRBV6-6; j_gene: TRBJ2-3; abundance: -; CDR3aa: CASSYRSGGADTQYF; CDR3nt: TGTGCCAGCAGTTACCGGTCCGGGGGAGCAGATACGCAGTATTTT
d_gene: -; v_gene: TRBV10-2; j_gene: TRBJ2-7; abundance: -; CDR3aa: CASRDTSGEQYF; CDR3nt: TGCGCCAGCAGGGACACCTCGGGGGAGCAGTACTTC
d_gene: TRBD2; v_gene: TRBV28; j_gene: TRBJ2-7; abundance: many; CDR3aa: CASSPHRGRLAGGYEQYF; CDR3nt: TGTGCCAGCAGTCCACACAGGGGTCGACTAGCGGGGGGCTACGAGCAGTACTTC
d_gene: TRBD1; v_gene: TRBV29-1; j_gene: TRBJ1-1; abundance: -; CDR3aa: CSPYRGPGTEAFF; CDR3nt: TGCAGCCCTTACAGGGGGCCAGGCACTGAAGCTTTCTTT
d_gene: -; v_gene: TRBV5-4; j_gene: TRBJ1-2; abundance: few; CDR3aa: CASSLESRGRAGYTF; CDR3nt: TGTGCCAGCAGCCTCGAATCCAGGGGAAGGGCTGGCTACACCTTC
d_gene: -; v_gene: TRBV14; j_gene: TRBJ2-3; abundance: few; CDR3aa: CASSQGDTQYF; CDR3nt: TGTGCCAGCAGCCAAGGAGATACGCAGTATTTT
d_gene: -; v_gene: TRBV6-5; j_gene: TRBJ2-7; abundance: -; CDR3aa: CASSPPERGLNEQYF; CDR3nt: TGTGCCAGCAGCCCCCCGGAGAGGGGGTTAAACGAGCAGTACTTC
d_gene: -; v_gene: TRBV7-9; j_gene: TRBJ1-2; abundance: once; CDR3aa: CASSLKQDSYTF; CDR3nt: TGTGCCAGCAGCTTAAAACAGGACAGCTACACCTTC
d_gene: -; v_gene: TRBV20-1; j_gene: TRBJ1-5; abundance: -; CDR3aa: CSASLSGPQHF; CDR3nt: TGCAGTGCTAGTCTTTCGGGGCCCCAGCATTTT
d_gene: -; v_gene: TRBV15; j_gene: TRBJ1-2; abundance: -; CDR3aa: CATSRDQEGSGGYTF; CDR3nt: TGTGCCACCAGCAGAGATCAGGAGGGTTCGGGAGGCTACACCTTC
d_gene: TRBD2; v_gene: TRBV5-1; j_gene: TRBJ2-7; abundance: -; CDR3aa: CASSLDPISGGLYEQYF; CDR3nt: TGCGCCAGCAGCTTGGACCCGATTAGCGGGGGACTCTACGAGCAGTACTTC
d_gene: -; v_gene: TRBV11-3; j_gene: TRBJ2-1; abundance: -; CDR3aa: CASSLTGYNEQFF; CDR3nt: TGTGCCAGCAGCTTAACCGGATACAATGAGCAGTTCTTC
d_gene: -; v_gene: TRBV5-4; j_gene: TRBJ2-6; abundance: -; CDR3aa: CASSLARSGANVLTF; CDR3nt: TGTGCCAGCAGCTTGGCCAGATCTGGGGCCAACGTCCTGACTTTC
d_gene: -; v_gene: TRBV19; j_gene: TRBJ1-5; abundance: -; CDR3aa: CASNAQGLSQPQHF; CDR3nt: TGTGCCAGTAATGCCCAGGGACTGAGTCAGCCCCAGCATTTT
d_gene: -; v_gene: TRBV14; j_gene: TRBJ2-7; abundance: many; CDR3aa: CASSQPLVNYEQYF; CDR3nt: TGTGCCAGCAGCCAGCCATTGGTGAACTACGAGCAGTACTTC
d_gene: TRBD1; v_gene: TRBV2; j_gene: TRBJ2-1; abundance: -; CDR3aa: CASRALGLGTGKNNEQFF; CDR3nt: TGTGCCAGCAGGGCCTTAGGGCTAGGGACAGGGAAGAATAATGAGCAGTTCTTC